This paragraph reports one TCR beta chain. This sample was included in a study of T-cell reconstitution after alpha-beta-depleted transplantation in children. Between the trimmed V and J ends, which lost 4 bases and 7 bases, there was a span of 9 bases. CDR3 length: 13 amino acids. Per germline, CDR1 SGHRS and CDR2 YFSETQ. A library of TCRbeta sequences, prepared with unique molecular identifiers, was generated. TCRdb fed the PCR reads into MiXCR, producing one record per CDR3 protein. The sample carries roughly 500,000 distinct CDR3 sequences, about 33% recorded once. The clonotype was recovered from a human donor who donated a stem cell graft to a child with aplastic anemia. The starting material was PBMCs from the stem cell graft donor, obtained from the stem cell graft. The chain couples TRBV5-1 to TRBJ1-6; D unclear. The CDR3: CASSGWANSPLHF. CDR3 bases: TGCGCCAGCAGCGGGTGGGCGAATTCACCCCTCCACTTT. The full variable domain, completed using reference TRBV5-1 and TRBJ1-6, is KAGVTQTPRYLIKTRGQQVTLSCSPISGHRSVSWYQQTPGQGLQFLFEYFSETQRNKGNFPGRFSGRQFSNSRSEMNVSTLELGDSALYLCASSGWANSPLHFGNGTRLTVT.